Listed below are T cell receptor beta chains from one sample, sequenced in a study of cytomegalovirus exposure and HLA in healthy donors. Measured with immunoSEQ multiplex PCR; TCRdb has only the in-frame clones, and not every one. The sample lists 150,000 to 200,000 clones, approximately 78% occurring once. Sequencing used PBMCs. The receptor set was obtained from a girl aged 2-9 years in good health and CMV-seropositive. CDR3s include the opening cysteine and the closing phenylalanine or tryptophan. Each record gives: J gene, V gene, clone size, D gene, CDR3 protein, CDR3 DNA. D genes are given only for firm matches. Only part of the rows carry a size: once, few, many, or a class if the clone is expanded.

j_gene: TRBJ2-7
v_gene: TRBV6-1
abundance: .
d_gene: TRBD1
CDR3aa: CASSEEEGARQYF
CDR3nt: TGTGCCAGCAGCGAGGAAGAGGGGGCGCGGCAGTACTTC

j_gene: TRBJ1-1
v_gene: TRBV12-5
abundance: .
d_gene: TRBD1
CDR3aa: CASGGSEEGWDRDTEAFF
CDR3nt: TGTGCTAGTGGGGGCTCAGAGGAAGGTTGGGACAGGGACACTGAAGCTTTCTTT

j_gene: TRBJ2-7
v_gene: TRBV28
abundance: .
d_gene: .
CDR3aa: CASSLQGLSYEQYF
CDR3nt: TGTGCCAGCAGTTTGCAGGGTCTCTCCTACGAGCAGTACTTC

j_gene: TRBJ2-7
v_gene: TRBV28
abundance: .
d_gene: .
CDR3aa: CASSSPGGYEQYF
CDR3nt: TGTGCCAGCAGTTCCCCAGGAGGGTACGAGCAGTACTTC

j_gene: TRBJ1-2
v_gene: TRBV28
abundance: .
d_gene: .
CDR3aa: CASSRGGNYGYTF
CDR3nt: TGTGCCAGCAGTCGGGGTGGCAACTATGGCTACACCTTC

j_gene: TRBJ2-7
v_gene: TRBV2
abundance: .
d_gene: TRBD1
CDR3aa: CAHKAGQGIYEQYF
CDR3nt: TGTGCCCACAAGGCGGGACAGGGTATCTACGAGCAGTACTTC

j_gene: TRBJ1-2
v_gene: TRBV30
abundance: .
d_gene: TRBD1
CDR3aa: CAWSVRDRALFDGYTF
CDR3nt: TGTGCCTGGAGCGTTCGAGACAGGGCCCTCTTCGATGGCTACACCTTC

j_gene: TRBJ1-1
v_gene: TRBV30
abundance: .
d_gene: .
CDR3aa: CAWTRGNPEAFF
CDR3nt: TGTGCCTGGACTAGAGGGAATCCTGAAGCTTTCTTT

j_gene: TRBJ2-5
v_gene: TRBV5-6
abundance: .
d_gene: .
CDR3aa: CASSSETIEETQYF
CDR3nt: TGTGCCAGCAGCAGTGAGACAATTGAAGAGACCCAGTACTTC

j_gene: TRBJ1-2
v_gene: TRBV7-9
abundance: .
d_gene: TRBD1
CDR3aa: CASSSSGTGEDYTF
CDR3nt: TGTGCCAGCAGCTCCTCCGGGACAGGGGAGGACTACACCTTC

j_gene: TRBJ1-5
v_gene: TRBV30
abundance: .
d_gene: .
CDR3aa: CAWSVQQVNQPQHF
CDR3nt: TGTGCCTGGAGTGTACAACAGGTCAATCAGCCCCAGCATTTT

j_gene: TRBJ1-1
v_gene: TRBV6-5
abundance: .
d_gene: .
CDR3aa: CASSYSAGTEAFF
CDR3nt: TGTGCCAGCAGTTACTCGGCAGGGACTGAAGCTTTCTTT

j_gene: TRBJ2-6
v_gene: TRBV30
abundance: .
d_gene: .
CDR3aa: CARSLSGANVLTF
CDR3nt: TGTGCCAGGAGTCTATCTGGGGCCAACGTCCTGACTTTC

j_gene: TRBJ1-5
v_gene: TRBV6-1
abundance: .
d_gene: .
CDR3aa: CASSVIEGATQSQHF
CDR3nt: TGTGCCAGCAGTGTAATTGAAGGAGCGACGCAGTCCCAGCATTTT

j_gene: TRBJ2-3
v_gene: TRBV4-1
abundance: .
d_gene: TRBD1
CDR3aa: CASSQVGGQGPSTQYF
CDR3nt: TGCGCCAGCAGCCAAGTGGGGGGACAGGGTCCCAGTACGCAGTATTTT

j_gene: TRBJ2-4
v_gene: TRBV7-2
abundance: .
d_gene: .
CDR3aa: CASSLLGSTVYIQYF
CDR3nt: TGTGCCAGCAGCTTATTAGGGAGTACGGTATACATTCAGTACTTC

j_gene: TRBJ1-1
v_gene: TRBV5-1
abundance: .
d_gene: TRBD1
CDR3aa: CASTFTGVGTEAFF
CDR3nt: TGCGCCAGCACCTTTACAGGGGTGGGCACTGAAGCTTTCTTT

j_gene: TRBJ1-2
v_gene: TRBV5-1
abundance: .
d_gene: TRBD1
CDR3aa: CASRDGQGNYGYTF
CDR3nt: TGCGCCAGCAGAGATGGACAGGGAAACTATGGCTACACCTTC

j_gene: TRBJ1-1
v_gene: TRBV6-1
abundance: .
d_gene: .
CDR3aa: CASSVRAARVVTEAFF
CDR3nt: TGTGCCAGCAGTGTAAGGGCAGCCAGGGTAGTCACTGAAGCTTTCTTT

j_gene: TRBJ1-3
v_gene: TRBV6-6
abundance: .
d_gene: TRBD1
CDR3aa: CASYPTDRGFGNTIYF
CDR3nt: TGTGCCAGCTATCCCACAGACAGGGGGTTCGGAAACACCATATATTTT

j_gene: TRBJ1-4
v_gene: TRBV19
abundance: few
d_gene: .
CDR3aa: CASSIVAGEHEKLFF
CDR3nt: TGTGCCAGTAGTATAGTTGCAGGGGAACATGAAAAACTGTTTTTT

j_gene: TRBJ2-7
v_gene: TRBV13
abundance: .
d_gene: .
CDR3aa: CASSPRGSSYEQYF
CDR3nt: TGTGCCAGCAGCCCCCGAGGGAGCTCCTACGAGCAGTACTTC

j_gene: TRBJ1-5
v_gene: TRBV27
abundance: .
d_gene: .
CDR3aa: CASSLIAPHMGPGQPQHF
CDR3nt: TGTGCCAGCAGTTTGATTGCCCCGCATATGGGCCCCGGACAGCCCCAGCATTTT

j_gene: TRBJ1-2
v_gene: TRBV27
abundance: .
d_gene: .
CDR3aa: CASSFIGGRPYGYTF
CDR3nt: TGTGCCAGCAGTTTTATAGGAGGGCGTCCCTATGGCTACACCTTC

j_gene: TRBJ1-1
v_gene: TRBV29-1
abundance: .
d_gene: TRBD1
CDR3aa: CSGWDRGNTEAFF
CDR3nt: TGCAGCGGATGGGACAGGGGGAACACTGAAGCTTTCTTT

j_gene: TRBJ2-3
v_gene: TRBV14
abundance: .
d_gene: .
CDR3aa: CASSLGTPPGDTQYF
CDR3nt: TGTGCCAGCAGTCTTGGGACTCCTCCCGGGGATACGCAGTATTTT

j_gene: TRBJ1-2
v_gene: TRBV30
abundance: .
d_gene: TRBD1
CDR3aa: CAWSQSQGGYGYTF
CDR3nt: TGTGCCTGGAGTCAGAGTCAGGGGGGCTATGGCTACACCTTC

j_gene: TRBJ2-7
v_gene: TRBV19
abundance: .
d_gene: TRBD2
CDR3aa: CASGWASGRSYEQYF
CDR3nt: TGTGCCAGTGGATGGGCTAGCGGGAGATCCTACGAGCAGTACTTC

j_gene: TRBJ1-2
v_gene: TRBV6-4
abundance: .
d_gene: .
CDR3aa: CASSDARGYTF
CDR3nt: TGTGCCAGCAGTGACGCGCGAGGCTACACCTTC

j_gene: TRBJ1-1
v_gene: TRBV6-5
abundance: few
d_gene: .
CDR3aa: CASSRSDTEAFF
CDR3nt: TGTGCCAGCAGCAGGTCGGACACTGAAGCTTTCTTT

j_gene: TRBJ1-2
v_gene: TRBV28
abundance: .
d_gene: .
CDR3aa: CASGPGAAYGYTF
CDR3nt: TGTGCCAGCGGACCAGGGGCAGCCTATGGCTACACCTTC

j_gene: TRBJ1-5
v_gene: TRBV28
abundance: .
d_gene: TRBD1
CDR3aa: CASSRQGISYQPQHF
CDR3nt: TGTGCCAGCAGTCGACAGGGTATTAGCTATCAGCCCCAGCATTTT

j_gene: TRBJ1-1
v_gene: TRBV27
abundance: .
d_gene: .
CDR3aa: CASSLSPPPTGITEAFF
CDR3nt: TGTGCCAGCAGTTTATCCCCGCCCCCCACGGGGATCACTGAAGCTTTCTTT

j_gene: TRBJ1-5
v_gene: TRBV19
abundance: .
d_gene: .
CDR3aa: CASRMSTYSNQPQHF
CDR3nt: TGTGCCAGTAGAATGAGTACCTATAGCAATCAGCCCCAGCATTTT

j_gene: TRBJ2-7
v_gene: TRBV5-6
abundance: .
d_gene: TRBD2
CDR3aa: CASSWGGGGSSYEQYF
CDR3nt: TGTGCCAGCAGCTGGGGGGGAGGCGGGAGCTCCTACGAGCAGTACTTC

j_gene: TRBJ1-5
v_gene: TRBV29-1
abundance: .
d_gene: .
CDR3aa: CSAVVGGTEPQHF
CDR3nt: TGCAGCGCTGTTGTTGGAGGGACGGAGCCCCAGCATTTT

j_gene: TRBJ2-5
v_gene: TRBV30
abundance: once
d_gene: TRBD2
CDR3aa: CAWSGEAGEETQYF
CDR3nt: TGTGCCTGGAGTGGAGAAGCGGGGGAAGAGACCCAGTACTTC

j_gene: TRBJ2-5
v_gene: TRBV5-1
abundance: .
d_gene: .
CDR3aa: CASSLASETQYF
CDR3nt: TGCGCCAGCAGCTTGGCCAGTGAGACCCAGTACTTC

j_gene: TRBJ2-5
v_gene: TRBV9
abundance: .
d_gene: .
CDR3aa: CASSVGGVRKETQYF
CDR3nt: TGTGCCAGCAGCGTCGGAGGGGTACGCAAAGAGACCCAGTACTTC